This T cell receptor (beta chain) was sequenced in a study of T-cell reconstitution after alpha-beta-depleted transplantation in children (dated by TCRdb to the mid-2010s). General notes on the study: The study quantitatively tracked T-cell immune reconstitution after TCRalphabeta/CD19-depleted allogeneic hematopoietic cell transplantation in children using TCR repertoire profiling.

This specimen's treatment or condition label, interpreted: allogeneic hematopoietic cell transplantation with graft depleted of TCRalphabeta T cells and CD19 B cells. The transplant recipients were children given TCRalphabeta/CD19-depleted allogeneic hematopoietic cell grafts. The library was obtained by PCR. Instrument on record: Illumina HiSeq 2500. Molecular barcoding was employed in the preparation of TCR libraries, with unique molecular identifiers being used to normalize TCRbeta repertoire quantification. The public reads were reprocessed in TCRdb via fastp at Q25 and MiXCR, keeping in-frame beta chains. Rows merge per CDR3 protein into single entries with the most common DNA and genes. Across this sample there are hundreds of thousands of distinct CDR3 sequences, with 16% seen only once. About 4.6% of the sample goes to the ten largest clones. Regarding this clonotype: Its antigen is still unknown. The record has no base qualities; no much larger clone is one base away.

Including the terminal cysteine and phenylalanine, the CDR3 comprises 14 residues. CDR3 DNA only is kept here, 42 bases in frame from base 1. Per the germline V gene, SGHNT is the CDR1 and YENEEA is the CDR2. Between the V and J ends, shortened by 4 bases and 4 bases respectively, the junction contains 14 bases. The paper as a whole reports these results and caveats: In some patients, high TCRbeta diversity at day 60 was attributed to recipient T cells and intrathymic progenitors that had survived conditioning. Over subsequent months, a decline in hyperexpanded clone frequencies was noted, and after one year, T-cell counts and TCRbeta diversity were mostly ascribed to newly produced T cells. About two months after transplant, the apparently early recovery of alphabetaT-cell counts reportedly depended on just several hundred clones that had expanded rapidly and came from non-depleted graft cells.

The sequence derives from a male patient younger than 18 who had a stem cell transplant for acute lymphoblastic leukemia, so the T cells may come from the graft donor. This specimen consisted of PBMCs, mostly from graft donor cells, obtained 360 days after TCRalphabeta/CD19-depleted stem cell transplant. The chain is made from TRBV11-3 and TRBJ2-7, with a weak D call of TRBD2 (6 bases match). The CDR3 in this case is CASSSSGERYEQYF. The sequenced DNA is TGTGCCAGCAGCTCGTCGGGGGAAAGGTACGAGCAGTACTTC.